These 18 T cell receptor beta chains were sequenced from one sample in a study of blood T cells in healthy people across ages. The use of a sample-barcoded 5' primer and a J-beta primer mix characterized a second PCR of 7 to 11 cycles. Via MiXCR, TCRdb re-called the 5' RACE reads, giving one row per CDR3 protein. The sample contains about 640,000 distinct CDR3 sequences, roughly 31% of which appear only once. Sequencing used blood. Receptors were obtained from an elderly woman in good health.

This clonotype has ten or more counts. The chain has TRBV7-3 and TRBJ1-1; a weak D match, TRBD1 (5 bases). Germline CDR1 and CDR2: SGHTA and FQGTGA. Trimming pared 1 base from V and 5 bases from J, leaving 11 bases between. The CDR3 contains 14 residues. The chain's CDR3 is CASSLMGGGTEAFF. The DNA for the CDR3 is TGTGCCAGCAGCTTAATGGGGGGAGGAACTGAAGCTTTCTTT.

As for this clonotype: One end of the junction fails to match germline, which may point to a read error. This rearrangement joins TRBV5-1 to TRBJ1-2, with no clear D. Germline CDR1 reads SGHRS; CDR2 reads YFSETQ. This CDR3 is built from 12 residues. CDR3 sequence: CTSRGRIYGYTF. The CDR3 nucleotides read TGCACCAGCAGAGGAAGAATCTATGGCTACACCTTC.

This clonotype was recorded many times. The chain joins TRBV5-1 to TRBJ2-5; a weak D match, TRBD1 (5 bases). The germline V gene encodes CDR1 SGHRS and CDR2 YFSETQ. V was cut by 2 bases and J by 5 bases, with 16 bases left in between. The CDR3 is made up of 15 amino acids. The CDR3 DNA is TGCGCCAGCAGCTTAAACGGCCACTCAGGGGAGACCCAGTACTTC. This codes for CASSLNGHSGETQYF.

This clonotype turned up a few times. This rearrangement joins TRBV7-3 to TRBJ1-3, with 7 bases fitting TRBD1. The junction had 13 bases not matched to a gene; V was cut back by 4 bases and J by 1 base. Per the germline V gene, CDR1 is SGHTA and CDR2 is FQGTGA. The CDR3 length is 18 residues. The CDR3: CASSSRDRPEKSGNTIYF. DNA of the CDR3: TGTGCCAGCAGCTCCCGGGACAGACCCGAAAAGTCTGGAAACACCATATATTTT.

This clonotype was detected only a few times. A junction boundary mismatches the germline segment, possibly from a read error. The gene calls are TRBV7-2 and TRBJ1-6; D uncertain. The CDR3 spans 13 residues. Germline loops: CDR1 SGHTA, CDR2 FQGNSA. The CDR3 region is CASSLERSSPPHF. CDR3 DNA: TGTGCCAGCAGCTTAGAGCGATCCTCACCCCCCCACTTT.

This clonotype was seen at least ten times. This may come from a read error, since a much larger clone is one base off. This rearrangement joins TRBV6-1 to TRBJ2-1; TRBD2 agrees at 10 bases. The end of the DNA is better explained by TRBJ2-7, so the J call may be wrong. This CDR3 is 16 amino acids long. Germline CDR1 MNHNS, CDR2 SASEGT. The CDR3 reads CASTRTSGFSYNEQYF. In DNA form, the CDR3 reads TGTGCCAGCACTCGGACTAGCGGCTTCTCCTACAATGAGCAGTACTTC.

This clonotype was observed many times. The V gene is TRBV12-3 or TRBV12-4, the J gene TRBJ2-7; 9 bases map to TRBD1. V gave up 8 bases and J gave up 6 bases; unmatched junction bases: 14. This CDR3 has 15 residues. CDR3 in DNA: TGTGCCAGCGCGTCCTCCGGGACAGGGAATGGCGAGCAGTACTTC. It yields the protein CASASSGTGNGEQYF.

This clonotype was observed many times. This chain joins TRBV4-3 and TRBJ2-1; D gene uncertain. Germline V gene sequence: CDR1 LGHNA, CDR2 YSLEER. This CDR3 spans 13 amino acids. V was pared by 2 bases and J by 12 bases, with 14 bases between. CDR3 in DNA: TGCGCCAGCAGCCAAAATCCCAACGGCGCGCAGTTCTTC. Translation gives CASSQNPNGAQFF.

The chain recombines TRBV4-2 with TRBJ1-3, with D uncertain. Germline CDR1 reads LGHNA; CDR2 reads YNFKEQ. Trimming took off 5 bases at V and 0 bases at J, with 17 bases between the two ends. The CDR3 runs to 17 residues. In DNA form, the CDR3 reads TGTGCCAGCAGCAGGGCAGAGGCGGCCAGCTCTGGAAACACCATATATTTT. The encoded protein is CASSRAEAASSGNTIYF.

The chain combines TRBV20-1 with TRBJ2-7; D unresolved. Germline V gives CDR1 DFQATT, CDR2 SNEGSKA (reference sequence). V dropped 6 bases and J dropped 5 bases, with 17 bases sitting between them. The CDR3 spans 13 residues. CDR3 DNA: TGCAGTGCCCGGACCTCCTCCTTTCACGAGCAGTACTTC. This encodes CSARTSSFHEQYF.

The chain couples TRBV25-1 to TRBJ2-4; TRBD1 agrees at 7 bases. The CDR3 length is 13 residues. Germline V CDR1 and CDR2: MGHDK, SYGVNS. V trimming: 6 bases; J trimming: 13 bases; junction bases outside the gene matches: 12. CDR3 in amino acids: CASRDRVLNEQYF. The CDR3 DNA is TGTGCCAGCAGAGACAGGGTTCTGAATGAGCAGTACTTC.

The gene calls are TRBV18 and TRBJ2-3; TRBD1 matches at 8 bases. Germline CDR1 and CDR2: KGHSH and LQKENI. Germline trimming cut 5 bases from V and 0 bases from J; bases unmatched to any gene: 7. The CDR3 length is 16 residues. In nucleotides, the CDR3 is TGTGCCAGCTCAATTACAGGGGGGAGTAGCACAGATACGCAGTATTTT. As protein: CASSITGGSSTDTQYF.

As for this clonotype: Being one base from a much bigger clone, this may be a read error. No conserved phenylalanine or tryptophan is present at the end of the CDR3, so a read error is the likely explanation. The rearrangement links TRBV9 to TRBJ2-1; no clear D. The J call may be in error: the DNA end matches TRBJ2-7 better. Germline CDR1 SGDLS, CDR2 YYNGEE. This CDR3 region has 14 residues. For the CDR3, the DNA is TGTGCCAGCAGCCCGTTCGGGCCCTACAATGAGCAGTACTCC. This translates into CASSPFGPYNEQYS.

This clonotype has more than one count but fewer than ten. Being one base from a much bigger clone, this may be a read error. The chain combines TRBV7-2 with TRBJ2-1; D unclear. V lost 5 bases and J lost 0, with 11 bases in between. CDR1 and CDR2 from the germline V gene are SGHTA and FQGNSA. This CDR3 is built from 15 residues. The CDR3 DNA reads TGTGCCAGCAGCCGTCAGAAGGGCTCCTACAATGAGCAGTTCTTC. It translates to CASSRQKGSYNEQFF. The whole variable domain, filled in from reference TRBV7-2 and TRBJ2-1, reads GAGVSQSPSNKVTEKGKDVELRCDPISGHTALYWYRQSLGQGLEFLIYFQGNSAPDKSGLPSDRFSAERTGGSVSTLTIQRTQQEDSAVYLCASSRQKGSYNEQFFGPGTRLTVL.

This clonotype occurred many times. The chain's CDR3 is CASSPRLAGVRGINEQFF. CDR3 in DNA: TGTGCCAGCAGCCCTAGACTAGCGGGGGTTCGGGGGATCAATGAGCAGTTCTTC. The chain recombines TRBV5-5 with TRBJ2-1, with TRBD2 matching over 12 bases. From germline, CDR1 is SGHKS and CDR2 YYEKEE (reference sequence). J lost 6 bases, V lost 4 bases, and 14 bases had no gene match. The CDR3 contains 18 residues.

This clonotype occurred many times. V usage is TRBV9 and J usage is TRBJ1-5, with unresolved D. Germline CDR1 and CDR2: SGDLS and YYNGEE. The CDR3 contains 15 residues. Trimming took off 1 base at V and 2 bases at J, with 10 bases between the two ends. The CDR3 sequence is CASSVMGEGNQPQHF. CDR3 bases: TGTGCCAGCAGCGTAATGGGCGAGGGCAATCAGCCCCAGCATTTT.

As regards this clonotype: A read error may produce the germline difference seen at one junction end. The gene calls are TRBV5-1 and TRBJ1-3; weak D call: TRBD1 (5 bases). The V gene's germline CDR1 is SGHRS and CDR2 YFSETQ. This CDR3 region has 17 residues. CDR3 sequence: CTSSHRDGTYSGNTIYF. The CDR3 DNA follows: TGCACCAGCAGCCACCGGGACGGGACCTACTCTGGAAACACCATATATTTT.

This clonotype was recorded a few times. The chain carries TRBV30 and TRBJ1-2; weak D call: TRBD1 (5 bases). Germline assignment: CDR1 GTSNPN and CDR2 SVGIG (reference sequence). V was pared by 0 bases and J by 3 bases, with 14 bases between. This CDR3 comprises 15 residues. This CDR3 reads CAWSVGDPGDYGYTF. CDR3 in DNA: TGTGCCTGGAGTGTAGGTGATCCGGGGGACTATGGCTACACCTTC.